This TCR beta chain was profiled in a study of Ad26.COV2.S vaccination and SARS-CoV-2 variants. Study overall: Intramuscularly, Ad26.COV2.S was given either once or twice, 56 days apart.

This clone was picked up one time. Its cognate antigen is unknown. Sample treatment: roughly 19 received Ad26.COV2.S at low or high dose, single or two shots; roughly five received placebo; per-sample allocation not given. Samples came from day 63 after the first vaccine or placebo injection. Expression of Wuhan-strain SARS-CoV-2 spike came from the Ad26 vector that formed the vaccine. Regarding the study as a whole: Breadth and depth estimates from TCRs may understate total T cell responses.

From germline, CDR1 is SGHRS and CDR2 YFSETQ. With V trimmed by 5 bases and J by 2 bases, 5 bases remained unmatched. This CDR3 is built from 16 residues. TCRdb's copy holds only in-frame clones and misses some; the assay was immunoSEQ multiplex PCR. This sample has about 350,000 clones, with approximately 84% found just once. The receptor's source is a person between 18 and 65 years old who received the Ad26.COV2.S COVID-19 vaccine or a placebo. The specimen comprised peripheral blood, sampled in a trial of Ad26.COV2.S vaccine versus placebo. V is TRBV5-1 and J is TRBJ1-4; 11 positions match TRBD1. The CDR3 reads CASRPGTGGTNEKLFF. In DNA, the CDR3 is TGCGCCAGCAGGCCTGGGACAGGGGGGACTAATGAAAAACTGTTTTTT. The variable domain in full, with the rest retrieved from reference TRBV5-1 and TRBJ1-4, is KAGVTQTPRYLIKTRGQQVTLSCSPISGHRSVSWYQQTPGQGLQFLFEYFSETQRNKGNFPGRFSGRQFSNSRSEMNVSTLELGDSALYLCASRPGTGGTNEKLFFGSGTQLSVL.